This T cell receptor beta chain originates from a study of blood T cell repertoires in COVID-19. The germline CDR1 and CDR2 sequences are SGDLS and YYNGEE. The CDR3 contains 14 residues. Trimming shortened V by 7 bases and J by 4 bases, and 15 bases separated the two germline ends. TCRdb's table, derived via immunoSEQ multiplex PCR, lists solely in-frame clones and lacks some. The data hold about 200,000 clones, with roughly 80% observed a single time. The chain recombines TRBV9 with TRBJ2-1; a weak D match, TRBD2 (6 bases). The sample consisted of peripheral blood. The clonotype was recovered from an elderly woman with COVID-19, enrolled during active disease. CDR3 bases: TGTGCCAGCCGGCCAGAGGGGACTTACAATGAGCAGTTCTTC. It specifies CASRPEGTYNEQFF.